This T cell receptor beta chain emerged from a study of radiotherapy plus CTLA-4 blockade in lung cancer. Study details: With 31% of patients having disease control, objective responses were seen in about 17%.

Whole-study findings and limits: Tumor-derived TCR clones expanded in blood after radiotherapy plus ipilimumab. The best prediction of response reportedly came from early blood T cell clone dynamics, with interferon-beta.

Germline CDR1 SQVTM, CDR2 ANQGSEA. V was trimmed by 0 bases and J by 2 bases, leaving 8 bases between them. CDR3 length: 13 amino acids. CTLA-4 blockade using ipilimumab, together with focal radiation, was received by patients with chemo-refractory metastatic non-small-cell lung cancer. On this clone: Its antigen is currently unknown.

The data were produced by immunoSEQ multiplex PCR, yet TCRdb's version contains in-frame clones alone and is incomplete. The sample has roughly 54,000 clones, 65% to 80% seen once. The input for sequencing was peripheral blood, taken from a patient treated with radiotherapy plus ipilimumab. The TCR comes from a human donor with non-small cell lung cancer who had a partial response to radiotherapy plus ipilimumab. This chain links TRBV29-1 with TRBJ2-7, with D tentatively TRBD1 (5 bases). For the CDR3, the DNA is TGCAGCGTTGAAGAGGTAGGGGCCTACGAGCAGTACTTC. Translating it yields CSVEEVGAYEQYF.